A selection of T cell receptor beta chains follows, all from one sample in a study of cytomegalovirus exposure and HLA in healthy donors. TCRdb's copy holds only in-frame clones and misses some; the assay was immunoSEQ multiplex PCR. In the table there are approximately 100,000 clones, about 75% of which are singletons. Sample: PBMCs. All receptors come from a middle-aged woman in good health and CMV-seropositive. Both conserved end residues are part of each CDR3. The D gene is left open where the match is weak. For some rows the clone size is stated as once, few or many, or as a class when expanded; others skip it.

CDR3 DNA: TGTGCCAGCAGCGTCGGGGTTGGAAACACCATATATTTT
CDR3 protein: CASSVGVGNTIYF
clone size: .
D gene: .
CDR3 length: 13
V gene: TRBV2
J gene: TRBJ1-3

CDR3 DNA: TGTGCCAGCAGCTTAGGGGGACAGGCGGCGGGCAATCAGCCCCAGCATTTT
CDR3 protein: CASSLGGQAAGNQPQHF
clone size: .
D gene: TRBD1
CDR3 length: 17
V gene: TRBV13
J gene: TRBJ1-5

CDR3 DNA: TGTGCCAGCAGCTTTGACGGACAGGACTCCAATCAGCCCCAGCATTTT
CDR3 protein: CASSFDGQDSNQPQHF
clone size: once
D gene: TRBD1
CDR3 length: 16
V gene: TRBV7-4
J gene: TRBJ1-5

CDR3 DNA: TGCGCCAGCAGCCAAGATTGGAGGACAGTCAGCTCCCCGAGCTCCTACGAGCAGTACTTC
CDR3 protein: CASSQDWRTVSSPSSYEQYF
clone size: once
D gene: .
CDR3 length: 20
V gene: TRBV4-1
J gene: TRBJ2-7

CDR3 DNA: TGTGCCTGGAGTGTATGGACAGGGAGGGACTATGGCTACACCTTC
CDR3 protein: CAWSVWTGRDYGYTF
clone size: .
D gene: TRBD1
CDR3 length: 15
V gene: TRBV30
J gene: TRBJ1-2

CDR3 DNA: TGTGCCAGCACTAGCGGGGGTTCCCTCACAGATACGCAGTATTTT
CDR3 protein: CASTSGGSLTDTQYF
clone size: few
D gene: TRBD2
CDR3 length: 15
V gene: TRBV2
J gene: TRBJ2-3

CDR3 DNA: TGCGCCAGCAGCCAGGGCCCTGGAAACACCATATATTTT
CDR3 protein: CASSQGPGNTIYF
clone size: once
D gene: .
CDR3 length: 13
V gene: TRBV5-1
J gene: TRBJ1-3

CDR3 DNA: TGTGCCAGCAGGGGGACGGCGGGGGGCCACGAGAGTGAGCAGTTCTTC
CDR3 protein: CASRGTAGGHESEQFF
clone size: .
D gene: TRBD2
CDR3 length: 16
V gene: TRBV11-1
J gene: TRBJ2-1

CDR3 DNA: TGTGCCAGCAGTGCGGGACAGGGGATGTCACCCCTCCACTTT
CDR3 protein: CASSAGQGMSPLHF
clone size: few
D gene: TRBD1
CDR3 length: 14
V gene: TRBV2
J gene: TRBJ1-6

CDR3 DNA: TGTGCCAGCAGACACAGGACGGATGCCGGAGAAAAACTGTTTTTT
CDR3 protein: CASRHRTDAGEKLFF
clone size: few
D gene: .
CDR3 length: 15
V gene: TRBV5-5
J gene: TRBJ1-4

CDR3 DNA: TGCAGCGTTGAAGAGGGCCAAGCAGGGGTTGGCTATGGCTACACCTTC
CDR3 protein: CSVEEGQAGVGYGYTF
clone size: .
D gene: .
CDR3 length: 16
V gene: TRBV29-1
J gene: TRBJ1-2

CDR3 DNA: TGTGCCAGTTGTTCCGGGACTAGCCGGAGATGCACAGATACGCAGTATTTT
CDR3 protein: CASCSGTSRRCTDTQYF
clone size: few
D gene: TRBD2
CDR3 length: 17
V gene: TRBV19
J gene: TRBJ2-3

CDR3 DNA: TGTGCCATCAGTGAGAGGACTAGCGGTTACACAGATACGCAGTATTTT
CDR3 protein: CAISERTSGYTDTQYF
clone size: once
D gene: TRBD2
CDR3 length: 16
V gene: TRBV10-3
J gene: TRBJ2-3

CDR3 DNA: TGTGCCTGGAGCAGGACAGGGAACACTGAAGCTTTCTTT
CDR3 protein: CAWSRTGNTEAFF
clone size: .
D gene: TRBD1
CDR3 length: 13
V gene: TRBV30
J gene: TRBJ1-1

CDR3 DNA: TGTGCCAGCTCCGGGACTAGTGGCTCCTACGAGCAGTACTTC
CDR3 protein: CASSGTSGSYEQYF
clone size: .
D gene: TRBD2
CDR3 length: 14
V gene: TRBV10-3
J gene: TRBJ2-7

CDR3 DNA: TGTGCCAGCAGCCGACTAGCGGGGGGCCGGGATCATGGCGTCGGGCAGTATTTT
CDR3 protein: CASSRLAGGRDHGVGQYF
clone size: .
D gene: TRBD2
CDR3 length: 18
V gene: TRBV5-6
J gene: TRBJ2-3